This record concerns one T cell receptor beta chain sequence. Antigen specificity is unknown. The data are from a study of T cell responses to AZD1222 COVID-19 vaccine. General study findings and limits: Spike was spanned by vaccine-associated CD4 TCRs, with dominance at 160-218 and 743-854. Increased Spike-specific TCR breadth and depth were observed after two AZD1222 doses. Clonal diversity was possibly underestimated, and white British individuals and females predominated among donors. Reportedly, nearly half the spike-specific TCRs target unmutated variant regions.

Generated by immunoSEQ multiplex PCR, the TCRdb table keeps only in-frame clones and is missing some. In the table there are some 170,000 clones, roughly 92% of which are singletons. The sequence came from an adult who received the AZD1222 COVID-19 vaccine. Here the sequenced sample was peripheral blood, taken 28 days after the second AZD1222 dose.

CDR3 bases: TGTGCCAGCAGCCCTGAAGTGGGACAGGTGTTGGAGGAGCAGTACTTC. It specifies CASSPEVGQVLEEQYF. The gene calls are TRBV5-6 and TRBJ2-7, with 8 positions matching TRBD1. With V trimmed by 4 bases and J by 7 bases, 16 bases remained unmatched. The CDR3 spans 16 residues. Germline lookup yields CDR1 SGHDT and CDR2 YYEEEE.